The following is a TCR beta chain sequence with its context. Reverse transcription of roughly 0.45 to 1 ug RNA used random hexamers. TCRdb passed the immunoSEQ multiplex PCR reads through MiXCR, listing each CDR3 protein once. The sample contains roughly 200,000 distinct CDR3 sequences, approximately 96% of which appear only once. The data belong to a study of CD8 T cells in Susac syndrome. The patients serving as multiple sclerosis controls were treatment-naive. They had stable or active relapsing-remitting disease and fulfilled revised McDonald criteria. J gave up 7 bases and V 6 bases, and 16 bases lay outside the gene matches. The CDR3 is 16 amino acids. Germline lookup yields CDR1 SQVTM and CDR2 ANQGSEA.

The sequence was obtained from a human donor with multiple sclerosis. The sample was CD4+ T cells from PBMCs. The chain carries TRBV29-1 and TRBJ2-1; 9 nucleotides agree with TRBD2. The CDR3 DNA reads TGCAGCGTCGCACGGGGCTTAAGGCGGGGGGGGAATGAGCAGTTCTTC. It specifies CSVARGLRRGGNEQFF.